This T cell receptor (beta chain) was retrieved from a study of OX40 agonist ivuxolimab in advanced cancers. General study findings and limits: Normalized T-cell clonal expansion was also low in some nonresponders.

Notes on this clone: The antigen is unknown.

The table came from immunoSEQ multiplex PCR; TCRdb's copy has only in-frame clones and leaves some out. The sample consists of some 77,000 clones, about 90% of them appearing once. Germline V gene sequence: CDR1 SGHTA, CDR2 FQGNSA. V trimming: 5 bases; J trimming: 1 base; junction bases outside the gene matches: 9. The CDR3 covers 17 residues. Sequencing was performed on CD4+ or CD8+ T cells sorted from blood, taken in a trial of the OX40 agonist ivuxolimab. This clonotype was sampled from an adult with an advanced solid tumor such as melanoma, head and neck, liver or kidney cancer. The rearrangement uses TRBV7-2 and TRBJ2-7, with TRBD2 matching 12 bases. In DNA form, the CDR3 reads TGTGCCAGCAGCCTCCACCCTCTAGCGGGGGGGTCCTACGAGCAGTACTTC. Protein product: CASSLHPLAGGSYEQYF.